These 22 T cell receptor beta chains originate from one sample sequenced in a study of shared clonotypes between healthy human individuals. Repertoires were generated with immunoSEQ multiplex PCR, while TCRdb's copy carries only in-frame clones and drops some. This table holds around 2,000,000 clones, approximately 94% found once. The naive CD8 population came from CD45RO-negative cells selected for CCR7, without terminally differentiated effector memory CD45RA+ cells. Sequencing input: naive CD8+ T cells sorted from blood. The receptors derive from a man aged 18 to 35 in good health.

The chain carries TRBV7-8 and TRBJ2-3; D might be TRBD2 (6 bases). Germline V gene sequence: CDR1 SGHVS, CDR2 FQNEAQ. This CDR3 region has 12 residues. V lost 5 bases, J lost 10 bases, and 13 bases lay in between. The DNA of the CDR3 is TGTGCCAGCAGCCCAGACTCGGGAGCGCAGTATTTT. This translates into CASSPDSGAQYF.

This clone was counted a single time. CDR3 coding DNA: TGTGCCAGCAGTGAGGGAGTACAGGGTGGGATTCAAGAGACCCAGTACTTC. Protein: CASSEGVQGGIQETQYF. The V and J genes are TRBV6-1 and TRBJ2-5, with D possibly matching TRBD1 (6 bases). V lost 3 bases and J 2 bases, leaving 19 bases between the germline ends. Germline values: CDR1 MNHNS, CDR2 SASEGT. The CDR3 contains 17 residues.

The chain couples TRBV6-6 to TRBJ2-1; 12 positions match TRBD2. The CDR3 totals 16 residues. Germline trimming cut 0 bases from V and 9 bases from J; bases unmatched to any gene: 6. Germline assignment: CDR1 MNHNY and CDR2 SVGAGI (reference sequence). The DNA of the CDR3 is TGTGCCAGCAGTTACTCGAGGGCGGGACTAGCGGGTGAGCAGTTCTTC. This translates into CASSYSRAGLAGEQFF.

The chain uses TRBV6-6 and TRBJ2-7; D is uncertain. The CDR3 is 12 residues long. V lost 0 bases, J lost 6 bases, and 6 bases lay in between. The V gene's germline CDR1 is MNHNY and CDR2 SVGAGI (reference sequence). The CDR3 DNA reads TGTGCCAGCAGTTACTCACCGGCCGAGCAGTACTTC. Its translation: CASSYSPAEQYF.

The chain uses TRBV10-3 and TRBJ2-2; unclear D gene. The CDR3 sequence is 17 residues long. Germline V CDR1 and CDR2: ENHRY, SYGVKD. V gave up 2 bases and J gave up 6 bases, with 19 bases separating them. For the CDR3, the DNA is TGTGCCATCAGTGAGCCGACTGGCGTAGGCCGGCCCGGGGAGCTGTTTTTT. This sequence encodes CAISEPTGVGRPGELFF.

This chain links TRBV7-9 with TRBJ2-7; 11 bases are a match to TRBD2. The CDR3 loop spans 17 amino acids. Trimming cost V 2 bases and J 1 base; bases outside gene matches: 7. Germline V lookup: CDR1 SEHNR, CDR2 FQNEAQ (reference sequence). DNA for the CDR3: TGTGCCAGCAGCTTAACTAGCGGGAGTTCGGGGTCCTACGAGCAGTACTTC. It yields the protein CASSLTSGSSGSYEQYF.

CDR3 protein: CASSVEVGEWDNQPQHF. The CDR3 DNA is TGCGCCAGCAGCGTAGAGGTTGGGGAATGGGATAATCAGCCCCAGCATTTT. The J gene is TRBJ1-5, the V gene TRBV4-3; D is unresolved. Looked up from germline, CDR1 is LGHNA and CDR2 is YSLEER. This CDR3 contains 17 residues. Trimming shortened V by 5 bases and J by 4 bases, and 21 bases separated the two germline ends.

DNA of the CDR3: TGTGCCAGCAGCTTCCCCCCCTCTGGCGGCCACCAAGAGACCCAGTACTTC. This gives the protein CASSFPPSGGHQETQYF. V usage is TRBV7-9 and J usage is TRBJ2-5, with D unclear. V shed 3 bases and J shed 0 bases, with 17 bases lying between them. Germline loops: CDR1 SEHNR, CDR2 FQNEAQ (reference sequence). This CDR3 contains 17 residues.

The CDR3 DNA sequence: TGTGCCAGCAGACCCAGGGGGGGTAATGAAAAACTGTTTTTT. It codes for CASRPRGGNEKLFF. The rearrangement links TRBV6-5 to TRBJ1-4; TRBD1 aligns across 7 bases. Trimming cost V 6 bases and J 4 bases; bases outside gene matches: 5. Germline-derived CDR1 and CDR2 are MNHEY and SVGAGI. The CDR3 length is 14 residues.

The chain combines TRBV19 with TRBJ2-1; D may be TRBD2 (5 bases). Trimming removed 2 bases from V and 8 bases from J, with 10 bases in between. The CDR3 is 13 residues long. CDR1 and CDR2 (germline): LNHDA, SQIVND (reference sequence). The chain's CDR3 is CASSIRGIDEQFF. CDR3 nucleotides: TGTGCCAGTAGTATAAGAGGGATCGATGAGCAGTTCTTC.

CDR3 DNA sequence: TGCGCCAGCAGTGCTAGCGTCACCGGGGAGCTGTTTTTT. Protein: CASSASVTGELFF. The chain uses TRBV10-2 and TRBJ2-2, with D perhaps matching TRBD2 (6 bases). CDR1 and CDR2 (germline): WSHSY, SAAADI. There are 13 residues in the CDR3. Trimming left V 4 bases short and J 4 bases short, with 7 bases between.

The rearrangement uses TRBV6-5 and TRBJ2-3; D uncertain. In germline, CDR1 is MNHEY, CDR2 SVGAGI. Trimming pared 0 bases from V and 2 bases from J, leaving 9 bases between. CDR3 size: 15 residues. The CDR3 spells CASSYSGMSTDTQYF. CDR3 DNA sequence: TGTGCCAGCAGTTACTCGGGAATGTCCACAGATACGCAGTATTTT.

This clone was detected only once. V is TRBV7-9 and J is TRBJ2-2; the D is unclear. Germline V lookup: CDR1 SEHNR, CDR2 FQNEAQ (reference sequence). V gave up 2 bases and J gave up 4 bases, with 8 bases separating them. The length of the CDR3 is 14 residues. CDR3 amino acids: CASSLSETTGELFF. The CDR3 bases are TGTGCCAGCAGCTTATCGGAGACCACCGGGGAGCTGTTTTTT.

In its sample, this clone was seen once. This chain uses TRBV29-1 with TRBJ2-6; the match to TRBD1 covers 9 bases. The germline V gene has CDR1 SQVTM and CDR2 ANQGSEA. The CDR3 sequence is 19 residues long. The ends lost 0 bases at V and 4 bases at J; junction bases unmatched: 13. The CDR3 protein is CSVEDYPGQGSEGANVLTF. CDR3 DNA: TGCAGCGTTGAAGATTACCCGGGACAGGGTTCAGAAGGGGCCAACGTCCTGACTTTC.

The J gene is TRBJ2-2, the V gene TRBV28; tentative D call: TRBD1 (5 bases). Trimming removed 9 bases from V and 1 base from J, with 9 bases in between. Looked up from germline, CDR1 is MDHEN and CDR2 is SYDVKM. This CDR3 is 13 amino acids long. CDR3 loop: CASGHLNTGELFF. The CDR3 region has the DNA TGTGCCAGTGGACATTTGAACACCGGGGAGCTGTTTTTT.

The rearrangement uses TRBV4-1 and TRBJ1-2; D remains ambiguous. Germline lookup yields CDR1 MGHRA and CDR2 YSYEKL. V lost 4 bases to trimming and J lost 6 bases, with 15 bases between them. The CDR3 covers 14 residues. The CDR3 DNA sequence: TGCGCCAGCAGCCCCCGGGAGGGCGTGGATGGCTACACCTTC. It codes for CASSPREGVDGYTF.

With respect to this clone: One end of the junction varies from germline; a read error may be responsible. This chain uses TRBV7-7 with TRBJ2-5; D is unresolved. Germline-derived CDR1 and CDR2 are SSHAT and FNYEAQ (reference sequence). The CDR3 loop spans 16 amino acids. The CDR3 sequence: CASSLGWGGDQETQYF. The CDR3 DNA sequence: TGTGCTAGCAGCTTAGGCTGGGGTGGAGACCAAGAGACCCAGTACTTC.

CDR3 loop: CASSKQEGNSPLHF. For the CDR3, the DNA is TGTGCCAGCAGTAAACAGGAAGGCAACTCACCCCTCCACTTT. V usage is TRBV5-4 and J usage is TRBJ1-6, with TRBD1 as a possible D gene (5 bases). V dropped 5 bases and J dropped 10 bases, with 16 bases sitting between them. The CDR3 consists of 14 residues. Looked up from germline, CDR1 is SGHNT and CDR2 is YYREEE (reference sequence). The whole variable domain, remainder taken from reference TRBV5-4 and TRBJ1-6, is ETGVTQSPTHLIKTRGQQVTLRCSSQSGHNTVSWYQQALGQGPQFIFQYYREEENGRGNFPPRFSGLQFPNYSSELNVNALELDDSALYLCASSKQEGNSPLHFGNGTRLTVT.

CDR3 DNA: TGTGCCAGCAGCGTTGAGGGGACAGGGGGGAACCAAGAGACCCAGTACTTC. Translation: CASSVEGTGGNQETQYF. V gene TRBV9 combines with J gene TRBJ2-5; 11 bases fit TRBD1. Losses at the gene ends were 2 bases for V and 0 bases for J; bases not matched to a gene: 6. CDR3 length: 17 amino acids. The V gene's germline CDR1 is SGDLS and CDR2 YYNGEE.

The V gene is TRBV10-2, the J gene TRBJ2-1; no firm D call. The CDR3 has 16 residues. V lost 6 bases and J lost 3, with 18 bases in between. Germline V lookup: CDR1 WSHSY, CDR2 SAAADI. The chain's CDR3 is CASSPDGVRHYNEQFF. The CDR3, as DNA: TGCGCCAGCAGCCCGGATGGGGTACGACACTACAATGAGCAGTTCTTC.

This sequence joins TRBV4-1 and TRBJ1-2, with TRBD1 identical over 7 bases. Trimming removed 3 bases from V and 4 bases from J; junction bases left unmatched: 8. Germline CDR1 and CDR2: MGHRA and YSYEKL. The CDR3 has 15 residues. The CDR3 region has the DNA TGCGCCAGCAGCCAGGGAGGGACAGTTCCCTATGGCTACACCTTC. Encoded protein: CASSQGGTVPYGYTF.

The CDR3 bases are TGTGCCAGCAGCCTTTGGGACAGAGACACTGAAGCTTTCTTT. Protein product: CASSLWDRDTEAFF. The genes are TRBV5-5 and TRBJ1-1; 7 bases line up with TRBD1. V lost 4 bases and J lost 3; bases outside the gene matches: 6. The CDR3 has 14 residues. Germline assignment: CDR1 SGHKS and CDR2 YYEKEE (reference sequence).